The sequence of this T cell receptor (beta chain) was determined in a study of response to subunit inactivated influenza vaccine (dated by TCRdb to the late 2010s). For context, the study as a whole: The study used deep quantitative T cell receptor repertoire profiling to track responses to a trivalent subunit inactivated influenza vaccine.

Library creation used RT-PCR. The listed sequencing device is Illumina HiSeq 2500. TCRdb took the public reads, trimmed them with fastp at Q25, ran MiXCR for clone calling and kept in-frame beta chains. Identical CDR3 protein sequences are pooled into one entry, listed with their most common genes and DNA. The sample records around 190,000 distinct CDR3 sequences, approximately 14% of which are singletons. The ten biggest clones cover approximately 30% of the sample. The CDR3 measures 14 amino acids from cysteine to phenylalanine. Solely the CDR3 DNA is kept, with 42 bases framed from the first base. CDR1 and CDR2 are read off the germline V gene as MNHNS and SASEGT. Trimming takes 6 bases from V and 5 bases from J, and the germline ends sit 16 bases apart. The paper as a whole reports these results and caveats: According to the authors, only a limited number of new T cells may be recruited by each seasonal influenza vaccination.

This clonotype has at least ten counts. What antigen it recognizes has not been identified. Base qualities are not provided; no much larger clone lies one nucleotide away. This receptor was identified in a man aged 45 to 65 who received an inactivated influenza vaccine. Donor details come from another sample of the same person, matched by shared clones. The sequence is built from TRBV6-1 and TRBJ1-2; matching of 5 bases hints at TRBD1 as the D gene. The specimen was CD8+ T cells sorted from PBMCs, collected 5 days after vaccination. The DNA is as follows: TGTGCCAGCAGCCCCGGGACCGGGTTTTATGGCTACACCTTC. Its protein reads: CASSPGTGFYGYTF.